This T cell receptor beta chain is drawn from a study of T cells in Graves' hyperthyroidism and ophthalmopathy. Authors of the study amplified TCR beta CDR3 regions from RNA transcripts. When the TCR CDR3 underwent first-round RT-PCR, the HTBI primer set was used. TCRdb reprocessed the multiplex PCR reads with MiXCR, giving one entry per CDR3 protein. This table holds about 610,000 distinct CDR3 sequences, approximately 15% found once. Trimming cost V 2 bases and J 3 bases, with 4 bases left between them. Germline V CDR1 and CDR2: DFQATT, SNEGSKA (reference sequence). This CDR3 is 12 amino acids long. This clonotype has only a few counts.

The rearrangement joins TRBV20-1 to TRBJ2-2; D is unclear. The TCR comes from a middle-aged woman with Graves' ophthalmopathy. Sequenced sample: blood. The CDR3 sequence is CSARTHTGELFF. Here the CDR3 DNA reads TGCAGTGCTAGAACCCACACCGGGGAGCTGTTTTTT.